This T cell receptor (beta chain) came from a study of T cell repertoires in cytomegalovirus infection. Background on the study: HLA-B-restricted CMV epitopes that are well studied, plus recently identified HLA-C-restricted ones, were used by the study. Public TCR beta signatures indicated both CMV infection and matching HLA type.

Regarding the study as a whole: There were HLA-C-restricted CMV-specific TCR beta clonotypes dominating the ex vivo response. Carriers of CMV and the relevant HLA type were discriminated by public TCR beta frequency.

The junction had 8 bases not matched to a gene; V was cut back by 10 bases and J by 1 base. This CDR3 comprises 15 residues. The germline CDR1 and CDR2 sequences are ENHRY and SYGVKD. This clonotype was detected only a few times. Antigen unknown. Each CDR3 protein gets one entry after TCRdb re-called the reads with MiXCR. This sample has approximately 1,000,000 distinct CDR3 sequences, with less than 40% found just once. The receptor was isolated from a human donor in good health (CMV status not recorded). Some clones in this sample may be carry-over from other donors' samples. The sequencing here drew on cultured CD8+ T cells from PBMCs, taken from culture after CMV antigen stimulation. V gene TRBV10-3 combines with J gene TRBJ2-3, with 10 bases that match TRBD2. Here the CDR3 DNA reads TGTGCCACCGTTATAGCGGGGGGAGGCACAGATACGCAGTATTTT. Translation gives CATVIAGGGTDTQYF.